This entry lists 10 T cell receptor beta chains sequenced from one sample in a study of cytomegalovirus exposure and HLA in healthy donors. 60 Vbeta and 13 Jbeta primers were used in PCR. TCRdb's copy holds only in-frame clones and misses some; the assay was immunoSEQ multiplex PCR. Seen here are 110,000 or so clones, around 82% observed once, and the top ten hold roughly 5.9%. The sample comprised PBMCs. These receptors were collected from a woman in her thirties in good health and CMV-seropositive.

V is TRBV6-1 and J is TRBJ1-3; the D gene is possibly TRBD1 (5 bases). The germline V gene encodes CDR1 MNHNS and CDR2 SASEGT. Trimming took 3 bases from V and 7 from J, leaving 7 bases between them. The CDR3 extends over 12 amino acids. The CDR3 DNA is TGTGCCAGCAGTGAGTGGGGCAACACCATATATTTT. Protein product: CASSEWGNTIYF.

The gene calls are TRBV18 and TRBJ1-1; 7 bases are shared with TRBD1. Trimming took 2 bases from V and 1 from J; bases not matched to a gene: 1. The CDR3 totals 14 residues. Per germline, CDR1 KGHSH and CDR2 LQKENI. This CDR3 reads CASSPGTANTEAFF. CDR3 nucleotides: TGTGCCAGCTCACCAGGGACAGCGAACACTGAAGCTTTCTTT. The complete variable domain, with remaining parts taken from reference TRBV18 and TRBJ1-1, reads NAGVMQNPRHLVRRRGQEARLRCSPMKGHSHVYWYRQLPEEGLKFMVYLQKENIIDESGMPKERFSAEFPKEGPSILRIQQVVRGDSAAYFCASSPGTANTEAFFGQGTRLTVV.

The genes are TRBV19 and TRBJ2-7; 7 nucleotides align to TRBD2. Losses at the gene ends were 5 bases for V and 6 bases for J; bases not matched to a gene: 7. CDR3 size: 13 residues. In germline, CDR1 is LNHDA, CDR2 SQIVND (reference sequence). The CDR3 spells CASSYGGSFEQYF. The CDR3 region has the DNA TGTGCCAGTAGTTACGGGGGGTCGTTCGAGCAGTACTTC.

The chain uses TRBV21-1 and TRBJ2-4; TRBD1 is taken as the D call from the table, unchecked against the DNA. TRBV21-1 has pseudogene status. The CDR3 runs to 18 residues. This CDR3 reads CASPGGQGGLLTKNIQYF. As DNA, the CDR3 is TGTGCCAGCCCGGGGGGACAGGGGGGACTTTTGACCAAAAACATTCAGTACTTC.

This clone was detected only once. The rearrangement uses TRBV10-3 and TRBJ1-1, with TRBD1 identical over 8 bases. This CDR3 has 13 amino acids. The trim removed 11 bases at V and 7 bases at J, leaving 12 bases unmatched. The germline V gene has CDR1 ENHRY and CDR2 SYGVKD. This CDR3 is CAATGTGLREAFF. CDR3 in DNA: TGTGCCGCCACCGGGACAGGACTACGTGAAGCTTTCTTT.

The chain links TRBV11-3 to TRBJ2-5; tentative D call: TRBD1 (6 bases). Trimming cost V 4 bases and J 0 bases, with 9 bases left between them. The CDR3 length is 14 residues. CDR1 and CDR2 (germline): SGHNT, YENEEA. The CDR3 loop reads CASSSRQDQETQYF. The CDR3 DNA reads TGTGCCAGCAGCTCCCGACAGGACCAAGAGACCCAGTACTTC.

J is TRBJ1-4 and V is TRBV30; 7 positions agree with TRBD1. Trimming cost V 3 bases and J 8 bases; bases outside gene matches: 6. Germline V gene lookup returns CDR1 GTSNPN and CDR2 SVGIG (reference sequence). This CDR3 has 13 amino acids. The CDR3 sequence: CAWREDRHEKLFF. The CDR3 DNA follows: TGTGCCTGGAGGGAGGACAGGCACGAAAAACTGTTTTTT. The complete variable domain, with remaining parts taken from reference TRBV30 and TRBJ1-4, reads SQTIHQWPATLVQPVGSPLSLECTVEGTSNPNLYWYRQAAGRGLQLLFYSVGIGQISSEVPQNLSASRPQDRQFILSSKKLLLSDSGFYLCAWREDRHEKLFFGSGTQLSVL.

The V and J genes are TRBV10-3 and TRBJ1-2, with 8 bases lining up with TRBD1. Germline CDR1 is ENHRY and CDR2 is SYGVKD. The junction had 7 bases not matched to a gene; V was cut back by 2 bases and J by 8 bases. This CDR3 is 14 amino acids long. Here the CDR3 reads CAISELQGVEGYTF. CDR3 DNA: TGTGCCATCAGTGAGCTACAGGGGGTCGAAGGCTACACCTTC.

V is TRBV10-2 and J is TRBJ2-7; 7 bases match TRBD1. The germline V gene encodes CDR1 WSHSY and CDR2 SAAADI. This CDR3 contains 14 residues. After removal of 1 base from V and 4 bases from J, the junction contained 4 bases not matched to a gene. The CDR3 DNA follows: TGCGCCAGCAGTGAGTGGGACAGCCTTTACGAGCAGTACTTC. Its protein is CASSEWDSLYEQYF.

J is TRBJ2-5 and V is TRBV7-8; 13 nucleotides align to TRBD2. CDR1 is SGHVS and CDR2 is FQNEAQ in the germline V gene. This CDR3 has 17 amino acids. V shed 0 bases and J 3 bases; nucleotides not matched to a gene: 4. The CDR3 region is CASSLALLAGGKETQYF. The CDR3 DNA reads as TGTGCCAGCAGCTTAGCCCTACTAGCGGGGGGGAAAGAGACCCAGTACTTC.